This TCR beta chain was identified in a study of T-cell memory formation after mild COVID-19. Looking at the study overall: Across donors, TCR clusters were largely donor specific.

Constant-segment primers were used for 5'RACE, and the resulting TCR alpha and TCR beta cDNA libraries carried sample barcodes and UMIs. TCRdb re-called the 5' RACE reads through MiXCR, storing one row per CDR3 protein. This table holds around 110,000 distinct CDR3 sequences, 14% found once. The CDR3 has 15 residues. V lost 3 bases to trimming and J lost 4 bases, with 15 bases between them. CDR1 and CDR2 from the germline V gene are SGHDN and FVKESK. This clonotype was picked up a small number of times. V is TRBV14 and J is TRBJ1-2; D uncertain. This TCR was sampled from a man aged 18 to 30 who had mild COVID-19 (a few samples of this study predate the infection). Cell type and time point are not known. The sample was PBMCs or a T cell subset sorted from them (not recorded which). The CDR3 region has the DNA TGTGCCAGCAGCCAGACCGGACGACTGCCCTATGGCTACACCTTC. It translates to CASSQTGRLPYGYTF.